These T cell receptor beta chains were read from a single sample in a study of OX40 agonist ivuxolimab in advanced cancers. Measured with immunoSEQ multiplex PCR; TCRdb has only the in-frame clones, and not every one. The table has 65,000 to 85,000 clones, more than 70% seen once; the top ten hold around 0.56%. The sample in question was CD4+ or CD8+ T cells sorted from blood, obtained in a trial of the OX40 agonist ivuxolimab. Every receptor here comes from an adult with an advanced solid tumor such as melanoma, head and neck, liver or kidney cancer. Each CDR3 is given with its conserved first and last residue. Each record gives: V gene, D gene, clone size, J gene, CDR3 length, CDR3 DNA, CDR3 protein. A D gene is named only where the DNA matches it firmly. Clone size is shown for a subset of rows, as once, few, many or a class of expanded clone.

>TRBV5-8|.|.|TRBJ1-3|15
TGTGCCAGCAGCCCCGTCAGGGCCCGTGGAAACACCATATATTTT
CASSPVRARGNTIYF
>TRBV19|TRBD1|.|TRBJ1-5|15
TGTGCCAGTAGCCGACAGGGTTGGAGCAATCAGCCCCAGCATTTT
CASSRQGWSNQPQHF
>TRBV6-5|TRBD1|.|TRBJ2-5|16
TGTGCCAGCAGTTACTCCCTCCAGGGGGCCAGAGAGACCCAGTACTTC
CASSYSLQGARETQYF
>TRBV10-3|.|.|TRBJ1-1|13
TGTGCCATCAGTGAGTCAAGGAACACTGAAGCTTTCTTT
CAISESRNTEAFF
>TRBV28|TRBD1|.|TRBJ2-7|16
TGTGCCAGCAATTCCCAGCTGACAGGGAGAGGCCACGAGCAGTACTTC
CASNSQLTGRGHEQYF
>TRBV7-9|TRBD1|.|TRBJ2-7|15
TGTGCCAGCAGCCCCCCCGGGACAGCCACCTACGAGCAGTACTTC
CASSPPGTATYEQYF
>TRBV5-4|.|.|TRBJ2-5|15
TGTGCCAGCTCCGGCAGGGACCGAATAGGGGAGACCCAGTACTTC
CASSGRDRIGETQYF
>TRBV27|TRBD1|.|TRBJ1-6|14
TGTGCCAGCAATCCCGGGACAGGGAATTCACCCCTCCACTTT
CASNPGTGNSPLHF
>TRBV5-6|.|.|TRBJ2-3|16
TGTGCCAGCAGTCTCAGGACAGATTTAAGCACAGATACGCAGTATTTT
CASSLRTDLSTDTQYF
>TRBV7-2|.|.|TRBJ2-3|15
TGTGCCAGCAGCCCCAGGGGACGGCACACAGATACGCAGTATTTT
CASSPRGRHTDTQYF
>TRBV9|.|.|TRBJ1-5|14
TGTGCCAGCAGCGCCAGGGAGTGGAGTCAGCCCCAGCATTTT
CASSAREWSQPQHF
>TRBV4-1|TRBD2|.|TRBJ2-3|19
TGCGCCAGCAGCCAAGATCCCGGGGGGGCCGGTCGGGACACAGATACGCAGTATTTT
CASSQDPGGAGRDTDTQYF
>TRBV12-2|.|.|TRBJ1-4|14
TGTGCAAGTCGCCCAGGCGCGGCGGGGGAAAAACTGTTTTTT
CASRPGAAGEKLFF
>TRBV2|TRBD2|.|TRBJ2-2|17
TGTGCCAGCAGTGAAGGCCTAGCGGGCTCCCCAACCGGGGAGCTGTTTTTT
CASSEGLAGSPTGELFF
>TRBV12-5|.|.|TRBJ1-5|15
TGTGCTAGTGCCTATTCATGGACAGGCAATCAGCCCCAGCATTTT
CASAYSWTGNQPQHF
>TRBV2|TRBD2|.|TRBJ2-1|15
TGTGCCAGCAGTTTACTAGCGGGGGGGCCTAATGAGCAGTTCTTC
CASSLLAGGPNEQFF
>TRBV5-1|.|.|TRBJ2-1|15
TGCGCCAGCAGCTTACAGGGTGGAGCCTACAATGAGCAGTTCTTC
CASSLQGGAYNEQFF
>TRBV6-5|.|once|TRBJ2-3|13
TGTGCCAGTAGGAGACCAAGCACAGATACGCAGTATTTT
CASRRPSTDTQYF
>TRBV15|.|.|TRBJ1-2|17
TGTGCCACCAGCAGAGATCTCTCCGGGACACACAACTATGGCTACACCTTC
CATSRDLSGTHNYGYTF
>TRBV25-1|.|.|TRBJ1-1|17
TGTGCCGGCAGTGACTCTTTATTAAGCCCCAAGAACACTGAAGCTTTCTTT
CAGSDSLLSPKNTEAFF
>TRBV19|.|.|TRBJ2-3|14
TGTGCCAGTAGTACCCTTAGGACCGGAGATACGCAGTATTTT
CASSTLRTGDTQYF
>TRBV7-9|TRBD2|few|TRBJ2-5|14
TGTGCCAGCAGCTCTCGGGGGGATCAAGAGACCCAGTACTTC
CASSSRGDQETQYF
>TRBV15|.|.|TRBJ1-1|15
TGTGCCACCAGAGGCGGGAGCACTATGAACACTGAAGCTTTCTTT
CATRGGSTMNTEAFF
>TRBV2|TRBD1|once|TRBJ2-7|13
TGTGCCAGCAGTGAGCTACCGGGACAGGGCCCTCGCTTC
CASSELPGQGPRF
>TRBV10-3|.|.|TRBJ1-1|14
TGTGCCATCACCCCGACAGAACTTTACACTGAAGCTTTCTTT
CAITPTELYTEAFF
>TRBV7-3|.|few|TRBJ2-2|15
TGTGCCAGCAGCCCCGGGACGGTCGGTACCGGGGAGCTGTTTTTT
CASSPGTVGTGELFF
>TRBV6-6|.|.|TRBJ1-6|14
TGTGCCAGCAGTTACCGCGGGGGATTGGTGACCCTCCACTTT
CASSYRGGLVTLHF
>TRBV19|.|once|TRBJ2-3|15
TGTGCCAGTGGCAAGGGGGGGGTGGGGACAGATACGCAGTATTTT
CASGKGGVGTDTQYF
>TRBV27|TRBD1|once|TRBJ2-4|14
TGTGCCAGCAGCCCGACAGGGGGCATAAACATTCAGTACTTC
CASSPTGGINIQYF
>TRBV7-8|TRBD2|.|TRBJ2-2|17
TGTGCCAGCAGCCTTTTTCGGGGGGGCCTAGGTACCGGGGAGCTGTTTTTT
CASSLFRGGLGTGELFF
>TRBV5-8|.|few|TRBJ1-5|15
TGTGCCAGCAGCCCACCGATTGGGAGCAATCAGCCCCAGCATTTT
CASSPPIGSNQPQHF
>TRBV7-9|TRBD1|.|TRBJ1-6|15
TGTGCCAGCAGCTTAGCGGGGACAGGGGACTCACCCCTCCACTTT
CASSLAGTGDSPLHF
>TRBV2|.|.|TRBJ1-2|11
TGTGCCAGCAGTGATCTTGGTGGCTACACCTTC
CASSDLGGYTF
>TRBV5-1|TRBD1|.|TRBJ2-7|17
TGCGCCAGCAGCTTCGACGGACTTGGGACAGGGAAGTACGAGCAGTACTTC
CASSFDGLGTGKYEQYF
>TRBV6-6|TRBD1|.|TRBJ2-7|15
TGTGCCAGCAGTCGTTCCGGGACAGGGGACCACGAGCAGTACTTC
CASSRSGTGDHEQYF